Described below is a single TCR beta chain sequence and its context. The antigen remains unidentified. The CDR3 consists of 15 residues. Germline V gene lookup returns CDR1 SGHRS and CDR2 YFSETQ. J gave up 2 bases and V 4 bases, and 5 bases lay outside the gene matches. The data were obtained in a study of identical twins. Broader study findings: Clonotypes of the beta chain that were abundant in cord blood carried fewer insertions (memory repertoires showed none). The analysis was cross-sectional rather than longitudinal within donors.

Unique molecular identifiers were in the cDNA, with template-switch universal primer binding. TCRdb independently ran MiXCR on the 5' RACE reads; one entry per CDR3 protein. The data show fewer than 650,000 distinct CDR3 sequences, around 7.5% seen once. This same sample was also taken into another study, of yellow fever vaccine responses in identical twins. From that paper: Reported findings indicate that twins' vaccine T cell responses seemed partially convergent, partially personalized.

Sequencing was done on a sample of PBMCs. The origin of this receptor is a young woman in good health. The chain is built from TRBV5-1 and TRBJ2-5; 10 bases agree with TRBD1. The CDR3, as DNA: TGCGCCAGCAGCCACCGGACAGGGGGACAAGAGACCCAGTACTTC. Encoded protein: CASSHRTGGQETQYF.